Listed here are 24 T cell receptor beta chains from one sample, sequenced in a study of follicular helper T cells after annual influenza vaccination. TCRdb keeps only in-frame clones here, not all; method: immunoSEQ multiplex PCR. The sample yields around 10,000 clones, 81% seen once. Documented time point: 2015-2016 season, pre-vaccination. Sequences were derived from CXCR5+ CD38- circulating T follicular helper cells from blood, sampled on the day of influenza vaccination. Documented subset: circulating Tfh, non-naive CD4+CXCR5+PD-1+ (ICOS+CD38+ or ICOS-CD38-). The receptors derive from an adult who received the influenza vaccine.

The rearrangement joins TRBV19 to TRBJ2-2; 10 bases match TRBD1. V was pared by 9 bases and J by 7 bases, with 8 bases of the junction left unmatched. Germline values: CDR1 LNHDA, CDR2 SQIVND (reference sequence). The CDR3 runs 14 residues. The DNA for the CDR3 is TGTGCCAGCAGACAGGGGGCGCTGGGCGGGGAGCTGTTTTTT. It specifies CASRQGALGGELFF. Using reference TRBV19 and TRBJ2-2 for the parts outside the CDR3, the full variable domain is DGGITQSPKYLFRKEGQNVTLSCEQNLNHDAMYWYRQDPGQGLRLIYYSQIVNDFQKGDIAEGYSVSREKKESFPLTVTSAQKNPTAFYLCASRQGALGGELFFGEGSRLTVL.

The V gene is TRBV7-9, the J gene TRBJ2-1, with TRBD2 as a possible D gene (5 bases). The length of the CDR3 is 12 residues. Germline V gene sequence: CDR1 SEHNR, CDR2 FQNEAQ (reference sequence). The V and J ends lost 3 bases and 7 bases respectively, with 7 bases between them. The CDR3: CASSLTGNEQFF. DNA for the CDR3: TGTGCCAGCAGCTTGACGGGGAATGAGCAGTTCTTC.

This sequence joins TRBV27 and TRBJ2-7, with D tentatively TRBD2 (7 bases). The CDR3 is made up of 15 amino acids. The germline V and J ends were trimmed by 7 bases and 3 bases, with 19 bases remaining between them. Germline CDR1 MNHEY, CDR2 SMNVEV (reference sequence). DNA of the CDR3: TGTGCCAGCACCGGGAGGCAGGGGCGATACTACGAGCAGTACTTC. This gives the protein CASTGRQGRYYEQYF.

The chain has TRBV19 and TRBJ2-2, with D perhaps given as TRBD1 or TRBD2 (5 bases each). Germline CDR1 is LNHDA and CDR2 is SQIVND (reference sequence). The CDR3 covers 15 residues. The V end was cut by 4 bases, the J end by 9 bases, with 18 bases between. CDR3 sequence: CASSTTGPNTRELFF. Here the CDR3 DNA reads TGTGCCAGTAGTACCACGGGGCCTAATACGAGGGAGCTGTTTTTT.

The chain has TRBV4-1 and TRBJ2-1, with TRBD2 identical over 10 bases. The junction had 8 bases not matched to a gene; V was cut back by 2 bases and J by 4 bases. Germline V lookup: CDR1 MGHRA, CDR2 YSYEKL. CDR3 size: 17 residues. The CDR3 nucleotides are TGCGCCAGCAGCCAATCCCCCGGGACTAGCGATTACAATGAGCAGTTCTTC. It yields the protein CASSQSPGTSDYNEQFF.

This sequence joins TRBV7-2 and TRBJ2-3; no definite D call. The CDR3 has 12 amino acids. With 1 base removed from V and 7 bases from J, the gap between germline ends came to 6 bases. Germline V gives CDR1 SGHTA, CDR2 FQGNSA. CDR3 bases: TGTGCCAGCAGCTTAGATAGATATACGCAGTATTTT. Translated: CASSLDRYTQYF.

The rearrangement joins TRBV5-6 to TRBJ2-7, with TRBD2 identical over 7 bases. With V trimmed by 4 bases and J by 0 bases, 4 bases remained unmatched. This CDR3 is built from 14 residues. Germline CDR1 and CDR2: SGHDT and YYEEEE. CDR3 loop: CASSLSGTSYEQYF. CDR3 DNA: TGTGCCAGCAGCCTGAGCGGGACCTCCTACGAGCAGTACTTC. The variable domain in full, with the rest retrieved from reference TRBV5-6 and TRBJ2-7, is DAGVTQSPTHLIKTRGQQVTLRCSPKSGHDTVSWYQQALGQGPQFIFQYYEEEERQRGNFPDRFSGHQFPNYSSELNVNALLLGDSALYLCASSLSGTSYEQYFGPGTRLTVT.

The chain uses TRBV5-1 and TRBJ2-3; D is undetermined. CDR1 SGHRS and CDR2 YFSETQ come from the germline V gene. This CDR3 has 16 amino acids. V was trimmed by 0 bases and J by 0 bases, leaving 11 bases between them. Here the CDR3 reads CASSLGVLLSTDTQYF. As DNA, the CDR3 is TGCGCCAGCAGCTTGGGGGTCTTACTTAGCACAGATACGCAGTATTTT.

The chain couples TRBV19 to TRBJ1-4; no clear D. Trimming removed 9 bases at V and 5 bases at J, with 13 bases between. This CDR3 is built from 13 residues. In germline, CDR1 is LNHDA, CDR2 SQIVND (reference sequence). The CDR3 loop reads CASTGRLNEKLFF. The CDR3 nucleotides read TGTGCCAGCACGGGCCGGCTAAATGAAAAACTGTTTTTT. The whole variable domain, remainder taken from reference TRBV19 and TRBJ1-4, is DGGITQSPKYLFRKEGQNVTLSCEQNLNHDAMYWYRQDPGQGLRLIYYSQIVNDFQKGDIAEGYSVSREKKESFPLTVTSAQKNPTAFYLCASTGRLNEKLFFGSGTQLSVL.

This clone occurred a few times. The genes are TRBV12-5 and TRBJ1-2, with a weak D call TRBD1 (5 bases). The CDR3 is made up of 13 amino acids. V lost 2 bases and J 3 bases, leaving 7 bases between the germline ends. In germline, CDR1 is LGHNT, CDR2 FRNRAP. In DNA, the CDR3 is TGTGCTAGTGGTTTGCAGACAGACTATGGCTACACCTTC. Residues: CASGLQTDYGYTF.

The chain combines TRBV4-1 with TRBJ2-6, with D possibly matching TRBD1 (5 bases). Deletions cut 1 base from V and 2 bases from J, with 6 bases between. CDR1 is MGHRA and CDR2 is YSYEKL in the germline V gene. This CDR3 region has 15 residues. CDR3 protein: CASSQAGTGANVLTF. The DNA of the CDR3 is TGCGCCAGCAGCCAAGCAGGGACTGGGGCCAACGTCCTGACTTTC.

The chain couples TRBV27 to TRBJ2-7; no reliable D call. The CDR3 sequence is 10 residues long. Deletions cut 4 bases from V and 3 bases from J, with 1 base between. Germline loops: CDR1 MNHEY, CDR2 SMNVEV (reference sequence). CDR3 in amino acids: CASSCYEQYF. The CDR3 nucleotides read TGTGCCAGCAGTTGCTACGAGCAGTACTTC.

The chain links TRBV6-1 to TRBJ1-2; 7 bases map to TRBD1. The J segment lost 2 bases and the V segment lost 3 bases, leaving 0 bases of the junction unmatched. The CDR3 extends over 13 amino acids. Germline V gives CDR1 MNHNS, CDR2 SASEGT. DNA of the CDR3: TGTGCCAGCAGTGAGGGACAGAACTATGGCTACACCTTC. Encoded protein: CASSEGQNYGYTF.

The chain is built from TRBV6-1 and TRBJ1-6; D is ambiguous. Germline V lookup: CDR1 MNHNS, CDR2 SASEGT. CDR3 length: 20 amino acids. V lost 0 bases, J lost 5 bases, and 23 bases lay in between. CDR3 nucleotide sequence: TGTGCCAGCAGTGAAGCCCACTGGTATAGAGCAAACGTTCATAATTCACCCCTCCACTTT. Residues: CASSEAHWYRANVHNSPLHF.

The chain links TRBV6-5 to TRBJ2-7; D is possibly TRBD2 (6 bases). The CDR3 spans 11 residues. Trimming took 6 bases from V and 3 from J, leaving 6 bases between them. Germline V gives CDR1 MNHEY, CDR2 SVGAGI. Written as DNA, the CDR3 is TGTGCCAGCAGGGAGGGCTACGAGCAGTACTTC. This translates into CASREGYEQYF.

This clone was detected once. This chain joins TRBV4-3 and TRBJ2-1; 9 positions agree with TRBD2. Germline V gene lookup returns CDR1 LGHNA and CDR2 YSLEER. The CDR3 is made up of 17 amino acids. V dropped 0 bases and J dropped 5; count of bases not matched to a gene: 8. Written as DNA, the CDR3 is TGCGCCAGCAGCCAAGAGGGGGTCCTAGCGGGACACAATGAGCAGTTCTTC. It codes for CASSQEGVLAGHNEQFF.

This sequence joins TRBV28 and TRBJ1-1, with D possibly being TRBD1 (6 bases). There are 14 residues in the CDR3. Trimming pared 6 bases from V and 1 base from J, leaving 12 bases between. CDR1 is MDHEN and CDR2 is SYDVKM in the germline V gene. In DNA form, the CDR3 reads TGTGCCAGCAGCACGGGACACTCGAACACTGAAGCTTTCTTT. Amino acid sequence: CASSTGHSNTEAFF.

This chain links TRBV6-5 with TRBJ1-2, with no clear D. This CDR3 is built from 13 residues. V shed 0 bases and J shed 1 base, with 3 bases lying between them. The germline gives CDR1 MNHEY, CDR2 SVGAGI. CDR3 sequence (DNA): TGTGCCAGCAGTTACTCGGTTAACTATGGCTACACCTTC. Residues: CASSYSVNYGYTF.

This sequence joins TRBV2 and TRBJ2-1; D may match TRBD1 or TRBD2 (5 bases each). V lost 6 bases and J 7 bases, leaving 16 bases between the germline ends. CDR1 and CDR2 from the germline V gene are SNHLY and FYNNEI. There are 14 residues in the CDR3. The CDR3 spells CASSGANWGNEQFF. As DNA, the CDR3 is TGTGCCAGCAGCGGTGCGAATTGGGGGAATGAGCAGTTCTTC.

The CDR3 loop is CASSLGTPTYNEQFF. CDR3 coding DNA: TGTGCCAGCAGCCTCGGGACTCCAACCTACAATGAGCAGTTCTTC. This chain joins TRBV14 and TRBJ2-1, with D tentatively TRBD2 (6 bases). The V end was cut by 4 bases, the J end by 2 bases, with 12 bases between. Germline V CDR1 and CDR2: SGHDN, FVKESK. This CDR3 is built from 15 residues.

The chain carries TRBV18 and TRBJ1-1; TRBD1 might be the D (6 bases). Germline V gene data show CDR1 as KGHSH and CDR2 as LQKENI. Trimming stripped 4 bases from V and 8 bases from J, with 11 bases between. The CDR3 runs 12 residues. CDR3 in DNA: TGTGCCAGCTCACAACTACAGGGAGAAGCTTTCTTT. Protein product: CASSQLQGEAFF.

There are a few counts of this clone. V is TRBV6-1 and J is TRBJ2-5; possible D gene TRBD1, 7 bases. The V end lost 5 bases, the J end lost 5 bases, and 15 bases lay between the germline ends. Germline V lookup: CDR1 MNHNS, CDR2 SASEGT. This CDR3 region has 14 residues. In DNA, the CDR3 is TGTGCCAGCAGTCCTACCCAGGGGGGTGAGACCCAGTACTTC. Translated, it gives CASSPTQGGETQYF.

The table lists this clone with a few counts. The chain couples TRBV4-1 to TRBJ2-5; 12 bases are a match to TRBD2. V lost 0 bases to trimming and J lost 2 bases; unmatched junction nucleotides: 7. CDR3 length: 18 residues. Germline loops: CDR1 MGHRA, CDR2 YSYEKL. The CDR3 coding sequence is TGCGCCAGCAGCCAAGATCGACTAGCGGGGGCCCTACAAGAGACCCAGTACTTC. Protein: CASSQDRLAGALQETQYF.

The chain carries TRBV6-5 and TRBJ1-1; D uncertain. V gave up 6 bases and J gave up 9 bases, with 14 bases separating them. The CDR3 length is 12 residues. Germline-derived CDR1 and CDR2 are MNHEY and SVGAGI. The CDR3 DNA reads TGTGCCAGCAGAACGGAGGGCAGTAAAGCTTTCTTT. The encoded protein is CASRTEGSKAFF.